The sample holds many counts of the clone carrying this T cell receptor (beta chain). The antigen is unknown. The CDR3 sequence is 16 residues long. Per germline, CDR1 SEHNR and CDR2 FQNEAQ (reference sequence). Trimming at V came to 1 base and at J to 8 bases, leaving 10 bases not matched to a gene. Built from TCR beta cDNA, the libraries had unique molecular identifiers in them. In TCRdb, the PCR reads were re-called with MiXCR into one record per CDR3 protein. The table has hundreds of thousands of distinct CDR3 sequences, approximately 34% seen once. The sample originates from a study of post-analysis software for immune sequencing data. Findings and caveats of the study: Patients had higher frequencies than controls of four to six TRBV segments, including TRBV5-6, TRBV5-1 and TRBV20-1. Samples from one preparation batch, clustered by F measure, grouped strongly together.

The sequence was obtained from a girl aged 10-17 years with multiple sclerosis. Sequenced: blood. The chain has TRBV7-9 and TRBJ2-1, with TRBD2 matching 8 bases. In DNA form, the CDR3 reads TGTGCCAGCAGCTTAGATTCAGCACTAGCGGCAGATGAGCAGTTCTTC. As protein: CASSLDSALAADEQFF.